This T cell receptor (beta chain) was identified in a study of a mutant IDH1 vaccine in newly diagnosed glioma. Study as a whole: Patients were given eight vaccinations, scheduled in weeks 1, 3, 5, 7, 11, 15, 19 and 23.

Germline CDR1 reads SEHNR; CDR2 reads FQNEAQ (reference sequence). V was shortened by 7 bases and J by 1 base, with 14 bases between the two germline ends. The CDR3 has 14 residues. As for this clone: Its antigen is not identified.

Measured with immunoSEQ multiplex PCR; TCRdb has only the in-frame clones, and not every one. The sample consists of some 48,000 clones, roughly 78% of them appearing once. This sample's time point: week 5, during vaccination. Every single dose of the vaccine, 300 ug of mutant IDH1 20-mer peptide, came with topical imiquimod. Donors had new WHO grade 3 or 4 IDH1-mutant, ATRX-lost astrocytomas. V gene TRBV7-9 combines with J gene TRBJ2-7, with D possibly called TRBD1 or TRBD2 (5 bases each). The sample in question was PBMCs, obtained from a glioma patient whose treatment included an IDH1 peptide vaccine. This TCR derives from a woman aged 40 to 50 with glioma. Here the CDR3 reads CASIPSWGSYEQYF. The DNA for the CDR3 is TGTGCCAGCATCCCTTCATGGGGGTCCTACGAGCAGTACTTC.